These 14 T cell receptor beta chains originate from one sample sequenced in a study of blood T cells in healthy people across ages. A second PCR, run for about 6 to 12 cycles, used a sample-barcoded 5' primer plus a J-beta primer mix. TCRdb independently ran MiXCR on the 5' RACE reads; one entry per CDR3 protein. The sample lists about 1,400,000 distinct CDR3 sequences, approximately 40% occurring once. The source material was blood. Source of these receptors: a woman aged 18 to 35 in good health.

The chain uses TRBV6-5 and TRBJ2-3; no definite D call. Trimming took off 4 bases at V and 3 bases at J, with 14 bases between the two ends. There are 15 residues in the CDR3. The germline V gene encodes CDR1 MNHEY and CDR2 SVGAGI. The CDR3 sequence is CASSSNPVGTDTQYF. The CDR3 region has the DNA TGTGCCAGCAGTTCTAACCCGGTTGGGACAGATACGCAGTATTTT.

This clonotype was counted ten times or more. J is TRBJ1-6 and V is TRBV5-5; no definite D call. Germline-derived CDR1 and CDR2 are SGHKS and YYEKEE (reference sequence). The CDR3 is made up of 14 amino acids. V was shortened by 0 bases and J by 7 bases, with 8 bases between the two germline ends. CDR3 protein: CASSLGQENSPLHF. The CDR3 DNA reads TGTGCCAGCAGCTTGGGGCAAGAAAATTCACCCCTCCACTTT.

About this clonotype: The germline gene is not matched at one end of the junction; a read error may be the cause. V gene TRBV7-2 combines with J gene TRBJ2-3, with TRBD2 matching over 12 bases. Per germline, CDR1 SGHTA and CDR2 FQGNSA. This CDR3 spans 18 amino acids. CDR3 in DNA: TGTGTCAGCAGCTTAGGACTAGCGGGAAAGGTTCGGCCAGATACGCAGTATTTT. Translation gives CVSSLGLAGKVRPDTQYF.

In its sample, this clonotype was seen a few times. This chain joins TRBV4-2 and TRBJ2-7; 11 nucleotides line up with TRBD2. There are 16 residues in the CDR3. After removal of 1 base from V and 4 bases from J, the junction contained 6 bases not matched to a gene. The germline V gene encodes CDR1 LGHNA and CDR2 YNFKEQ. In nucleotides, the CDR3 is TGTGCCAGCAGCCAAGCGTCGGGACTAGCGGATTACGAGCAGTACTTC. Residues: CASSQASGLADYEQYF.

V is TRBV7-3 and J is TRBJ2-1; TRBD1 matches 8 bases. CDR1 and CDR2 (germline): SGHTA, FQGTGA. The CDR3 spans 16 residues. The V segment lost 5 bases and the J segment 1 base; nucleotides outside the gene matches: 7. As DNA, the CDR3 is TGTGCCAGCAGCCCAACAGGGGGTTGGTCCTACAATGAGCAGTTCTTC. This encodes CASSPTGGWSYNEQFF.

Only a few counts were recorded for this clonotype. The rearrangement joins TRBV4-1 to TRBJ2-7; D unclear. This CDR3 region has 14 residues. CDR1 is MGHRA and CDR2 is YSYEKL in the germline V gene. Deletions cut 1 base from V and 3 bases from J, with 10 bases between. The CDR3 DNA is TGCGCCAGCAGCCAAGGGTGGGCAGACTACGAGCAGTACTTC. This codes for CASSQGWADYEQYF.

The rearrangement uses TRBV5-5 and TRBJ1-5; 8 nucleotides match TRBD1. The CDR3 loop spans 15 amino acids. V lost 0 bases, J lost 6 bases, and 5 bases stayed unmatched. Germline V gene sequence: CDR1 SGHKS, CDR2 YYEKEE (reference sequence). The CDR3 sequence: CASSLGTGYSQPQHF. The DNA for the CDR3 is TGTGCCAGCAGCTTGGGGACAGGGTATAGTCAGCCCCAGCATTTT. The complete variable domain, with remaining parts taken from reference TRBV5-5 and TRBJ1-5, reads DAGVTQSPTHLIKTRGQQVTLRCSPISGHKSVSWYQQVLGQGPQFIFQYYEKEERGRGNFPDRFSARQFPNYSSELNVNALLLGDSALYLCASSLGTGYSQPQHFGDGTRLSIL.

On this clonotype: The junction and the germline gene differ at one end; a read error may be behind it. The CDR3 DNA sequence: TGTGCCATCAGTGACGACAGGGACAATAAGCAGTTCTTC. It is translated as CAISDDRDNKQFF. The J gene is TRBJ2-1, the V gene TRBV10-3, with 7 nucleotides matching TRBD1. Germline CDR1 and CDR2: ENHRY and SYGVKD. The CDR3 covers 13 residues.

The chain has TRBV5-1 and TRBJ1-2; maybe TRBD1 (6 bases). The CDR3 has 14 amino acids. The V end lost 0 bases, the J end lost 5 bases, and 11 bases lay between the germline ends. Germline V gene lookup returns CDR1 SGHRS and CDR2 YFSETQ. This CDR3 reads CASSLAGGQYGYTF. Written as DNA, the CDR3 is TGCGCCAGCAGCTTGGCCGGGGGACAATATGGCTACACCTTC.

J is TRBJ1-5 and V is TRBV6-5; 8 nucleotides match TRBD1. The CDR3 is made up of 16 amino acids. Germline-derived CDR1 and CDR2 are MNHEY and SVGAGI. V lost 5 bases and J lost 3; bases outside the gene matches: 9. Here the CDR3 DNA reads TGTGCCAGCAGTCCAAGTGACAGGGGCAACAATCAGCCCCAGCATTTT. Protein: CASSPSDRGNNQPQHF.

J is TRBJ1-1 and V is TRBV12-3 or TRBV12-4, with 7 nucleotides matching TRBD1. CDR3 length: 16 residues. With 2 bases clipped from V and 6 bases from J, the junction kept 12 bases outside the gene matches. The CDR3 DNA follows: TGTGCCAGCAGTTTAAACGTCGGCAGGGGGAAACCTGAAGCTTTCTTT. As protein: CASSLNVGRGKPEAFF.

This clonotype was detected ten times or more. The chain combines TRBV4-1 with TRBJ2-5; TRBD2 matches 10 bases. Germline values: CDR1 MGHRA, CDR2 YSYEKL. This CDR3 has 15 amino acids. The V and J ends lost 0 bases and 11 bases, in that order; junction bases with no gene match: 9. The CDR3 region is CASSQETLAGAEQYF. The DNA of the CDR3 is TGCGCCAGCAGCCAAGAAACTCTAGCGGGAGCGGAGCAGTACTTC.

The CDR3 spells CASRSGGNNEQFF. DNA of the CDR3: TGTGCCAGCAGAAGTGGCGGAAACAATGAGCAGTTCTTC. V and J are TRBV28 and TRBJ2-1; D gene ambiguous. The CDR3 contains 13 residues. Trimming took off 6 bases at V and 5 bases at J, with 11 bases between the two ends. Germline values: CDR1 MDHEN, CDR2 SYDVKM.

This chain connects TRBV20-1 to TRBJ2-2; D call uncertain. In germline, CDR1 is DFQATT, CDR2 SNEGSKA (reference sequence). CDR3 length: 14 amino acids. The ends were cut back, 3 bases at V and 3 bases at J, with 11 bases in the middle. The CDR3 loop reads CSARSYSDTGELFF. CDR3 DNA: TGCAGTGCTAGGTCTTACAGTGACACCGGGGAGCTGTTTTTT.